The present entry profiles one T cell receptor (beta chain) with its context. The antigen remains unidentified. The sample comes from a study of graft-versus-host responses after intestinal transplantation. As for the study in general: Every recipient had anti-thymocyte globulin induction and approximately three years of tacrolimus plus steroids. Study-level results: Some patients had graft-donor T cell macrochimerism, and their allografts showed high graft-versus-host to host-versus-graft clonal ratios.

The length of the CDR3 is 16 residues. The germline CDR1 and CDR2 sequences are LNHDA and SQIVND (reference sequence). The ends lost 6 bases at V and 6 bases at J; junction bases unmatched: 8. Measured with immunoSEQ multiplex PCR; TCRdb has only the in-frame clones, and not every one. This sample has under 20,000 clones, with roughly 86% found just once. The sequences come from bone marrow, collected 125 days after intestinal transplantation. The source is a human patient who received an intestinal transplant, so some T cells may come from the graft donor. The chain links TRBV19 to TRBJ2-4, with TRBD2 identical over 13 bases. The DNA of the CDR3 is TGTGCCAGTAGCGACGGACTAGCGGGAGTTTTAAACATTCAGTACTTC. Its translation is CASSDGLAGVLNIQYF. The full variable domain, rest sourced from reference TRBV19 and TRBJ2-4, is DGGITQSPKYLFRKEGQNVTLSCEQNLNHDAMYWYRQDPGQGLRLIYYSQIVNDFQKGDIAEGYSVSREKKESFPLTVTSAQKNPTAFYLCASSDGLAGVLNIQYFGAGTRLSVL.